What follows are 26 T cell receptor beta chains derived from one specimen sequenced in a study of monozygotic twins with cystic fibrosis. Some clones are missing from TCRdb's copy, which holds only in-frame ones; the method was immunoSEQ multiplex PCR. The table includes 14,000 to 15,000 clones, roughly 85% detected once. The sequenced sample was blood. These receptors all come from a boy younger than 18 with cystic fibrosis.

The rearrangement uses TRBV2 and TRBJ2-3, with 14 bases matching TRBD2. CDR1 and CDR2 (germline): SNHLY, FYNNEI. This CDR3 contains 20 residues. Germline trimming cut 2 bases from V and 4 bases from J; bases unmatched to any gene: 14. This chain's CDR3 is CASSENGLAGGPWGSDTQYF. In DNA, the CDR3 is TGTGCCAGCAGTGAAAATGGACTAGCGGGAGGCCCATGGGGGTCAGATACGCAGTATTTT.

The CDR3 nucleotides are TGTGCCATCTCTCCACCTAGCGGGGGGGCCTACGAGCAGTACTTC. Its translation is CAISPPSGGAYEQYF. The V call is TRBV10-3, the J call TRBJ2-7, with TRBD2 identical over 12 bases. Germline CDR1 is ENHRY and CDR2 is SYGVKD. V gave up 8 bases and J gave up 2 bases; unmatched junction bases: 7. This CDR3 has 15 residues.

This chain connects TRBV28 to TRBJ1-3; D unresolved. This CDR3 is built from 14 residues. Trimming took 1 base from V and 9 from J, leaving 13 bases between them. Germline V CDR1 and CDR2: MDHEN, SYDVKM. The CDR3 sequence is CASSLSDRFTTIYF. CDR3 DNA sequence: TGTGCCAGCAGTTTATCCGACCGTTTTACCACCATATATTTT. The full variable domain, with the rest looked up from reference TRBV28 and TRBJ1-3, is DVKVTQSSRYLVKRTGEKVFLECVQDMDHENMFWYRQDPGLGLRLIYFSYDVKMKEKGDIPEGYSVSREKKERFSLILESASTNQTSMYLCASSLSDRFTTIYFGEGSWLTVV.

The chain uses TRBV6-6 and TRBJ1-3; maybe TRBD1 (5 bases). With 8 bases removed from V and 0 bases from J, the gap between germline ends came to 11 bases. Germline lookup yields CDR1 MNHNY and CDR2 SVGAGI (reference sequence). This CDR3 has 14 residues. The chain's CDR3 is CASVVQASGNTIYF. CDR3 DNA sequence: TGTGCCAGCGTTGTACAGGCCTCTGGAAACACCATATATTTT.

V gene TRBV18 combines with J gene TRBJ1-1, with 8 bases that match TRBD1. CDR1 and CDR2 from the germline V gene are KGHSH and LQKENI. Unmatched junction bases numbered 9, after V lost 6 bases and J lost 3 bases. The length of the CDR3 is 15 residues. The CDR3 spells CASSPRTGLDTEAFF. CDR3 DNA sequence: TGTGCCAGCTCCCCCCGGACAGGGTTGGACACTGAAGCTTTCTTT. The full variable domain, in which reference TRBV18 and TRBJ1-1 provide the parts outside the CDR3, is NAGVMQNPRHLVRRRGQEARLRCSPMKGHSHVYWYRQLPEEGLKFMVYLQKENIIDESGMPKERFSAEFPKEGPSILRIQQVVRGDSAAYFCASSPRTGLDTEAFFGQGTRLTVV.

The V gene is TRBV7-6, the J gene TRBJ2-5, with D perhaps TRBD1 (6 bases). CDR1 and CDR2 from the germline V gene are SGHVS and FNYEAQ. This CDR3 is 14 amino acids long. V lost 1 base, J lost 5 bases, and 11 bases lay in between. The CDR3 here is CASSLGGQGETQYF. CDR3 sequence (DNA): TGTGCCAGCAGCTTAGGGGGGCAGGGGGAGACCCAGTACTTC.

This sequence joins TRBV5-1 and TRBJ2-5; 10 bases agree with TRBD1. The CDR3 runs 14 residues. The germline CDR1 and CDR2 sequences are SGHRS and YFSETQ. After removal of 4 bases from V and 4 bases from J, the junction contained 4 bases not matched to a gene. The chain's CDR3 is CASSTGTGVETQYF. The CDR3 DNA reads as TGCGCCAGCAGCACCGGGACAGGGGTAGAGACCCAGTACTTC. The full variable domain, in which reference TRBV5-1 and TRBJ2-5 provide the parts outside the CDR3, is KAGVTQTPRYLIKTRGQQVTLSCSPISGHRSVSWYQQTPGQGLQFLFEYFSETQRNKGNFPGRFSGRQFSNSRSEMNVSTLELGDSALYLCASSTGTGVETQYFGPGTRLLVL.

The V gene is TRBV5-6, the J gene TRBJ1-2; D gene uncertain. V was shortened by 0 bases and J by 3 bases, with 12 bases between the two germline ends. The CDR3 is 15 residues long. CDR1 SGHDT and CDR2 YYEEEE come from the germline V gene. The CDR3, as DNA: TGTGCCAGCAGCTTGGAGGCAGCTTCATACTATGGCTACACCTTC. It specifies CASSLEAASYYGYTF.

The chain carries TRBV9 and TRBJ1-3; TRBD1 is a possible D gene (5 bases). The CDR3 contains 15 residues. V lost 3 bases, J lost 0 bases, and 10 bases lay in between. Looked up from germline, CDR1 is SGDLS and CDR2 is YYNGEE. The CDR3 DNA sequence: TGTGCCAGCAGCGCCCACGACAGCTCTGGAAACACCATATATTTT. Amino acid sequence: CASSAHDSSGNTIYF.

In nucleotides, the CDR3 is TGTGCCAGCAAAGTCGACCGGGCGGGCAACTCCTACAATGAGCAGTTCTTC. Its translation: CASKVDRAGNSYNEQFF. The chain recombines TRBV2 with TRBJ2-1, with D possibly matching TRBD2 (5 bases). Germline CDR1 SNHLY, CDR2 FYNNEI. The CDR3 runs 17 residues. V lost 7 bases, J lost 0 bases, and 19 bases lay in between.

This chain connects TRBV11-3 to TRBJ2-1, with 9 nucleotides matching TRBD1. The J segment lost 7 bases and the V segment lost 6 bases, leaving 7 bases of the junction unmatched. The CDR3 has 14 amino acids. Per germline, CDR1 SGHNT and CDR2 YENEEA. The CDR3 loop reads CASSPRQGGNEQFF. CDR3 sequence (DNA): TGTGCCAGCAGTCCTCGACAGGGGGGGAATGAGCAGTTCTTC.

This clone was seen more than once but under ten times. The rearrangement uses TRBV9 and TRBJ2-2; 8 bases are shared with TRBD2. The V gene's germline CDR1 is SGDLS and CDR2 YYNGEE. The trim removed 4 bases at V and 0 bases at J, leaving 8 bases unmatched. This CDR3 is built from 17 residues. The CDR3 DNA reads TGTGCCAGCAGCCCCCGTCATAGCGGGGCGAACACCGGGGAGCTGTTTTTT. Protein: CASSPRHSGANTGELFF.

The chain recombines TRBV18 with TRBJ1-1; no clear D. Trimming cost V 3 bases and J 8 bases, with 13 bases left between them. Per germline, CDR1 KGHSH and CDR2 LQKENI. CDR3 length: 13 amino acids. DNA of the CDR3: TGTGCCAGCTCACCGACGGCGGGCAGAGAAGCTTTCTTT. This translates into CASSPTAGREAFF.

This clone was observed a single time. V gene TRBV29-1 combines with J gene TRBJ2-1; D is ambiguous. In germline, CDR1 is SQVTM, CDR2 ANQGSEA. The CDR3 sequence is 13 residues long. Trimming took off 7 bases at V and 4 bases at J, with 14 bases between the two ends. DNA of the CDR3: TGCAGCGCCGCGGATACCCCATACAATGAGCAGTTCTTC. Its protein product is CSAADTPYNEQFF.

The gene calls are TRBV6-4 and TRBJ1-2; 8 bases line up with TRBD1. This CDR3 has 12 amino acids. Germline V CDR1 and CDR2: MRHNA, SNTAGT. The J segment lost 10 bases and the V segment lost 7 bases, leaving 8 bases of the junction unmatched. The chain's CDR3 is CASTNRGRDYTF. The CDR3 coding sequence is TGTGCCAGCACGAACAGGGGGAGAGACTACACCTTC.

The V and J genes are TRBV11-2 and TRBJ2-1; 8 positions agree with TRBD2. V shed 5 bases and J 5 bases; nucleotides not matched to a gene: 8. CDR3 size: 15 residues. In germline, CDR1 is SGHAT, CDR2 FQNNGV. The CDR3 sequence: CASSRQRGTHNEQFF. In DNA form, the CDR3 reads TGTGCCAGCAGCCGCCAGCGGGGGACTCACAATGAGCAGTTCTTC.

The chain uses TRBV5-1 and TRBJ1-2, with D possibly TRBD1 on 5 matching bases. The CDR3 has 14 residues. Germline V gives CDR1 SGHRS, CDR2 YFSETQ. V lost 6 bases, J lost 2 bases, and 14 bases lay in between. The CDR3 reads CASKRDGRNYGYTF. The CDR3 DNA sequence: TGCGCCAGCAAAAGGGACGGGAGAAACTATGGCTACACCTTC.

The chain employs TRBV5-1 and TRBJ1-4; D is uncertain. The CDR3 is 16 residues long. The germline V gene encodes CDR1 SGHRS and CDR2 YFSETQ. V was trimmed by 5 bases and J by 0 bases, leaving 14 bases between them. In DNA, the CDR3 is TGCGCCAGCAGTTATGGTTACGGTGCAACTAATGAAAAACTGTTTTTT. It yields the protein CASSYGYGATNEKLFF.

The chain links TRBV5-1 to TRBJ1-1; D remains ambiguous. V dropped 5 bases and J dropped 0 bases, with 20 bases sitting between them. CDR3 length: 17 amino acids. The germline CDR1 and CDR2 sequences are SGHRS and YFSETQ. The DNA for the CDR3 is TGCGCCAGCAGACCCTTTTTCCGGGAAATATTGAACACTGAAGCTTTCTTT. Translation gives CASRPFFREILNTEAFF.

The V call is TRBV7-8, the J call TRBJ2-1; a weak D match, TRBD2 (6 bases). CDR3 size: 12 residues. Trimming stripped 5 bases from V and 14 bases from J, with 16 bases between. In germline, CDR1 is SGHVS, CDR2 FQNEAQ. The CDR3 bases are TGTGCCAGCAGCCCCGACCGGAGGAGGGAGTTCTTC. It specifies CASSPDRRREFF.

In DNA, the CDR3 is TGTGCCAGCGGGGGGCTGGAAGAGACCCAGTACTTC. It encodes CASGGLEETQYF. The chain employs TRBV9 and TRBJ2-5, with D tentatively TRBD1 or TRBD2 (6 bases each). CDR3 length: 12 amino acids. V lost 7 bases and J lost 3, with 10 bases in between. Germline assignment: CDR1 SGDLS and CDR2 YYNGEE.

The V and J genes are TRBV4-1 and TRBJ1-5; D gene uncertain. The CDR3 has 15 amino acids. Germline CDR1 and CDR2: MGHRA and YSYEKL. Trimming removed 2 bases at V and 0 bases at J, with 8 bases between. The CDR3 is CASSQKGYSNQPQHF. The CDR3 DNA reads TGCGCCAGCAGCCAAAAGGGATATAGCAATCAGCCCCAGCATTTT.

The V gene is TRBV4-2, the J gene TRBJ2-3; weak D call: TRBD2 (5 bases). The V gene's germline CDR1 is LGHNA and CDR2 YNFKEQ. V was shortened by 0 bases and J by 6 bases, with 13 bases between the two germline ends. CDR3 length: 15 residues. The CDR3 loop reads CASSQEGGLKDTQYF. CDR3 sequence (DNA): TGTGCCAGCAGCCAAGAAGGCGGGCTTAAGGATACGCAGTATTTT.

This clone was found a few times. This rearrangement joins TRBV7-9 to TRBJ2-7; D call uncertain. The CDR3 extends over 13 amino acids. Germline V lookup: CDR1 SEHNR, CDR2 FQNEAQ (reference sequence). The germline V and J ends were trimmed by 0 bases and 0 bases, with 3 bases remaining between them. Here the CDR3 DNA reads TGTGCCAGCAGCTTAGCGTACTCCTACGAGCAGTACTTC. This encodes CASSLAYSYEQYF.

For the CDR3, the DNA is TGTGCCAGGATAAGGTTGGGGCCGAACACCGGGGAGCTGTTTTTT. It codes for CARIRLGPNTGELFF. The chain recombines TRBV11-3 with TRBJ2-2; TRBD1 might be the D (5 bases). V was cut by 9 bases and J by 0 bases, with 14 bases left in between. The CDR3 covers 15 residues. CDR1 is SGHNT, CDR2 YENEEA, per germline.

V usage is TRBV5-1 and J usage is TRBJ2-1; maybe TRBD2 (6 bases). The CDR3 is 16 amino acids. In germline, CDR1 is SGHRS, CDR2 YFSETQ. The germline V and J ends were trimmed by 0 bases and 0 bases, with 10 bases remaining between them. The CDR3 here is CASSLAAGPSYNEQFF. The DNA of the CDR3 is TGCGCCAGCAGCTTGGCGGCGGGGCCCTCCTACAATGAGCAGTTCTTC. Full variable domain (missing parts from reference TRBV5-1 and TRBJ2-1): KAGVTQTPRYLIKTRGQQVTLSCSPISGHRSVSWYQQTPGQGLQFLFEYFSETQRNKGNFPGRFSGRQFSNSRSEMNVSTLELGDSALYLCASSLAAGPSYNEQFFGPGTRLTVL.